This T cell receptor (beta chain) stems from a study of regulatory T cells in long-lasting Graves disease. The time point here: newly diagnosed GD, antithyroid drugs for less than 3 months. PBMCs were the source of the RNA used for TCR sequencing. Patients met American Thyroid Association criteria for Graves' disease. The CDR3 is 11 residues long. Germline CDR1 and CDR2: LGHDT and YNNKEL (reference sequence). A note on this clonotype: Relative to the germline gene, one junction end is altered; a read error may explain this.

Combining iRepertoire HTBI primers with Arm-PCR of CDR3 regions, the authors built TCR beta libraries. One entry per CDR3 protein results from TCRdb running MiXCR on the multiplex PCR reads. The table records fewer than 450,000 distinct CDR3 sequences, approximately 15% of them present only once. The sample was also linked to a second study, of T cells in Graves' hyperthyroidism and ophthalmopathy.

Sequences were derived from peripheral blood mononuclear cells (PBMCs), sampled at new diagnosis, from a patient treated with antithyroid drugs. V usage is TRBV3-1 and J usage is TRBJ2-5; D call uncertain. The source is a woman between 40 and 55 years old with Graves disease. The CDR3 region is CASRNQETQYF. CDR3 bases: TGCGCCAGCAGGAACCAAGAGACCCAGTACTTC.